This T cell receptor beta chain was documented in a study of response to subunit inactivated influenza vaccine. CDR3 length: 15 residues. Germline V gene sequence: CDR1 SGDLS, CDR2 YYNGEE. The V and J ends lost 4 bases and 4 bases, in that order; junction bases with no gene match: 7. This clonotype has only a few counts. Antigen specificity is unknown. Points from the study as a whole: Each seasonal influenza vaccination recruits few new T cells, the authors suggested.

TCRdb fed the RT-PCR reads into MiXCR, producing one record per CDR3 protein. This sample yields 400,000 to 650,000 distinct CDR3 sequences, of which 6.5% to 8% are seen a single time; approximately 14% belongs to the top ten. The genes are TRBV9 and TRBJ2-3, with 9 bases lining up with TRBD2. The sample consisted of PBMCs from blood, taken less than 30 months after vaccination. The receptor comes from a man between 50 and 69 years old who received an inactivated influenza vaccine. CDR3 sequence (DNA): TGTGCCAGCAGCCCCGGGACTAGCAACTCAGATACGCAGTATTTT. Translating it yields CASSPGTSNSDTQYF.